The 13 T cell receptor beta chains reported below all come from one sample, sequenced in a study of blood T cell repertoires in COVID-19. Profiled with immunoSEQ multiplex PCR; TCRdb holds only in-frame clones, not every one. This sample has approximately 70,000 clones; approximately 80% occur once, and the top ten carry around 10%. The material sequenced was peripheral blood. Receptors were obtained from a woman aged 45-65 years with acute or convalescent COVID-19.

This chain uses TRBV18 with TRBJ1-6; D is unclear. The germline V gene has CDR1 KGHSH and CDR2 LQKENI. Trimming stripped 3 bases from V and 8 bases from J, with 11 bases between. This CDR3 comprises 14 residues. The CDR3 reads CASSPKGADSPLHF. The CDR3 DNA sequence: TGTGCCAGCTCACCGAAGGGAGCGGATTCACCCCTCCACTTT.

J is TRBJ1-4 and V is TRBV7-2; D perhaps matches TRBD1 (5 bases). Germline lookup yields CDR1 SGHTA and CDR2 FQGNSA. The CDR3 has 14 residues. V lost 1 base to trimming and J lost 12 bases, with 15 bases between them. The CDR3 protein is CASSLVGGAEELFF. In DNA form, the CDR3 reads TGTGCCAGCAGCTTAGTAGGAGGGGCAGAGGAACTGTTTTTT.

This clone came up a few times. CDR3: CASTGQGGSPLHF. The CDR3 DNA reads TGTGCCAGCACGGGACAGGGAGGATCACCCCTCCACTTT. The chain employs TRBV14 and TRBJ1-6, with 9 bases fitting TRBD1. The CDR3 is 13 residues long. V was pared by 7 bases and J by 10 bases, with 5 bases of the junction left unmatched. Germline lookup yields CDR1 SGHDN and CDR2 FVKESK.

In its sample, this clone ranks as medium-sized. Other nucleotide sequences in the sample specify the same CDR3. The genes are TRBV18 and TRBJ2-3; the D is unclear. Trimming stripped 0 bases from V and 0 bases from J, with 4 bases between. Germline V gene sequence: CDR1 KGHSH, CDR2 LQKENI. The CDR3 contains 14 residues. CDR3 nucleotides: TGTGCCAGCTCACCACCAACTAGCACAGATACGCAGTATTTT. It specifies CASSPPTSTDTQYF.

The chain couples TRBV15 to TRBJ1-4; D possibly corresponds to TRBD1 (6 bases). Trimming removed 0 bases from V and 4 bases from J, with 15 bases in between. Germline lookup yields CDR1 LNHNV and CDR2 YYDKDF (reference sequence). The CDR3 is made up of 17 amino acids. The CDR3 sequence: CATSRDLMGTFNEKLFF. DNA of the CDR3: TGTGCCACCAGCAGAGATCTAATGGGGACATTTAATGAAAAACTGTTTTTT.

This clone was seen just once. The rearrangement links TRBV24-1 to TRBJ1-1; D is unresolved. There are 13 residues in the CDR3. Between the trimmed V and J ends, which lost 11 bases and 5 bases, there was a span of 17 bases. Germline V gene sequence: CDR1 KGHDR, CDR2 SFDVKD. The DNA for the CDR3 is TGTGCCAATCGTCGGGAGCCACCTACTGAAGCTTTCTTT. Its protein is CANRREPPTEAFF.

This chain joins TRBV2 and TRBJ2-2; tentative D call: TRBD1 (6 bases). The V end lost 7 bases, the J end lost 0 bases, and 15 bases lay between the germline ends. CDR1 and CDR2 (germline): SNHLY, FYNNEI. The CDR3 spans 16 residues. As DNA, the CDR3 is TGTGCCAGCACGCCTGGACAGCCTTCGAACACCGGGGAGCTGTTTTTT. As protein: CASTPGQPSNTGELFF. Together with reference TRBV2 and TRBJ2-2, the CDR3 gives the full variable domain: EPEVTQTPSHQVTQMGQEVILRCVPISNHLYFYWYRQILGQKVEFLVSFYNNEISEKSEIFDDQFSVERPDGSNFTLKIRSTKLEDSAMYFCASTPGQPSNTGELFFGEGSRLTVL.

The chain is built from TRBV19 and TRBJ2-3; the D gene is possibly TRBD2 (5 bases). Germline V gene sequence: CDR1 LNHDA, CDR2 SQIVND (reference sequence). Trimming removed 6 bases at V and 6 bases at J, with 10 bases between. The CDR3 totals 12 residues. The DNA for the CDR3 is TGTGCCAGTAGGGGTTCGGGGGATACGCAGTATTTT. Translation: CASRGSGDTQYF.

The V gene is TRBV6-5, the J gene TRBJ1-6; 10 bases align to TRBD1. Germline CDR1 and CDR2: MNHEY and SVGAGI. The length of the CDR3 is 15 residues. Trimming took 2 bases from V and 9 from J; bases not matched to a gene: 4. CDR3 coding DNA: TGTGCCAGCAGTTACACCGGGACAGGGGCTTCACCCCTCCACTTT. It specifies CASSYTGTGASPLHF.

The chain carries TRBV29-1 and TRBJ1-2; TRBD1 aligns across 11 bases. The CDR3 has 13 residues. The V segment lost 4 bases and the J segment 9 bases; nucleotides outside the gene matches: 7. Germline loops: CDR1 SQVTM, CDR2 ANQGSEA. The CDR3 is CSVGRDRGMSYTF. The CDR3 DNA reads as TGCAGCGTTGGCCGGGACAGGGGGATGAGCTACACCTTC.

This chain uses TRBV9 with TRBJ1-1; D possibly corresponds to TRBD1 (6 bases). This CDR3 region has 14 residues. Trimming cost V 6 bases and J 1 base, with 13 bases left between them. Germline CDR1 and CDR2: SGDLS and YYNGEE. For the CDR3, the DNA is TGTGCCAGCAAACAGGGTTCAGGGAACACTGAAGCTTTCTTT. Its protein product is CASKQGSGNTEAFF.

The chain is built from TRBV5-1 and TRBJ1-1; 9 bases fit TRBD1. Germline V gives CDR1 SGHRS, CDR2 YFSETQ. Trimming took 0 bases from V and 6 from J; bases not matched to a gene: 6. The CDR3 totals 15 residues. CDR3 sequence: CASSLGTGGVSEAFF. The CDR3 nucleotides are TGCGCCAGCAGCTTGGGTACAGGGGGCGTCTCTGAAGCTTTCTTT.

V and J are TRBV11-2 and TRBJ1-1; TRBD1 agrees at 7 bases. The V and J ends lost 1 base and 6 bases, in that order; junction bases with no gene match: 5. Per germline, CDR1 SGHAT and CDR2 FQNNGV. This CDR3 has 14 amino acids. CDR3 DNA sequence: TGTGCCAGCAGCTTAGCCCCCAGGGGGGCTGAAGCTTTCTTT. It translates to CASSLAPRGAEAFF. The full variable domain, in which reference TRBV11-2 and TRBJ1-1 provide the parts outside the CDR3, is EAGVAQSPRYKIIEKRQSVAFWCNPISGHATLYWYQQILGQGPKLLIQFQNNGVVDDSQLPKDRFSAERLKGVDSTLKIQPAKLEDSAVYLCASSLAPRGAEAFFGQGTRLTVV.